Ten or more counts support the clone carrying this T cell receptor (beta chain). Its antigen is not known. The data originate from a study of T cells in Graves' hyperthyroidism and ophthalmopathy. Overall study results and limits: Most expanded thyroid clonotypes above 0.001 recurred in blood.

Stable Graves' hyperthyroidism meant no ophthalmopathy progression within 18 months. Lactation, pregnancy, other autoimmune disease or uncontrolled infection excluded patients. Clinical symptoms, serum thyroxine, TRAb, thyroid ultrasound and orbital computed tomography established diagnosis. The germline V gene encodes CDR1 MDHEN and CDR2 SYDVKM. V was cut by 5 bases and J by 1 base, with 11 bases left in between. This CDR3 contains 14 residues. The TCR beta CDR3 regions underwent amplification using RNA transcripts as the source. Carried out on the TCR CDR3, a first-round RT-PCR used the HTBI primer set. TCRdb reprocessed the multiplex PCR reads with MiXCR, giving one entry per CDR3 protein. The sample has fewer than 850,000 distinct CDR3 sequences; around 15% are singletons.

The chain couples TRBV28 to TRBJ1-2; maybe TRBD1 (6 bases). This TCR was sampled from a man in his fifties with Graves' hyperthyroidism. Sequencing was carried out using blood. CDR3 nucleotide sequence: TGTGCCAGCAGTAGGGGGGATCTTAACTATGGCTACACCTTC. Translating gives CASSRGDLNYGYTF.